This T cell receptor beta chain was sequenced for a study of shared clonotypes between healthy human individuals. About the study: Those who served as donors were a couple of women and a few men between the ages of 18 and 49. General observations from the study: Naive CD4 clonotype sharing across a few donors was about 5%. The generation probabilities recorded for non-shared clonotypes fell below those of clonotypes shared by all four donors.

Germline CDR1 and CDR2: SEHNR and FQNEAQ (reference sequence). The CDR3 totals 15 residues. The V gene lost 1 base and the J gene lost 4 bases, with 13 bases spanning the gap. Deep-level assay runs were performed. Using immunoSEQ multiplex PCR, the repertoire was profiled, and TCRdb retains in-frame clones only, with some absent. The profile covers about 380,000 clones, with around 96% appearing a single time and approximately 0.3% taken by the ten largest. As regards this clone: Antigen unknown.

The specimen sequenced was memory CD8+ T cells sorted from blood. Described subset: CD45RO+ cells pooled with CCR7-negative TemRA cells. The sequence came from a man in his thirties or forties in good health. The gene calls are TRBV7-9 and TRBJ2-5, with D perhaps matching TRBD2 (7 bases). For the CDR3, the DNA is TGTGCCAGCAGCTTAGTAACAGGGAGGGCAGAGACCCAGTACTTC. This sequence encodes CASSLVTGRAETQYF.